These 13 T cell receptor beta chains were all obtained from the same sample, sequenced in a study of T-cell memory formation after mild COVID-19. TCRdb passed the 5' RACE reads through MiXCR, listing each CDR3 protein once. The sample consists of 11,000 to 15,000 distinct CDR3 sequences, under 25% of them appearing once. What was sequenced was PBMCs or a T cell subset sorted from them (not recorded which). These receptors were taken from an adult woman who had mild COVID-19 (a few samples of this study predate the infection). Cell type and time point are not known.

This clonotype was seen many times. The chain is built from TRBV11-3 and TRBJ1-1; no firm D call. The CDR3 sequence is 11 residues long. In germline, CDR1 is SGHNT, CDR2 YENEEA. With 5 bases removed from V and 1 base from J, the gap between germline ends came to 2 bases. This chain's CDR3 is CASSQNTEAFF. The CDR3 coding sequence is TGTGCCAGCAGCCAGAACACTGAAGCTTTCTTT.

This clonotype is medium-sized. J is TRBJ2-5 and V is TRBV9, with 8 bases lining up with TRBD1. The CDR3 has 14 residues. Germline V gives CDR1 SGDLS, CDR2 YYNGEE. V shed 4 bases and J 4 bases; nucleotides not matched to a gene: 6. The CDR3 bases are TGTGCCAGCAGCAAGACAGGGGCGGGAGAGACCCAGTACTTC. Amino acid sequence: CASSKTGAGETQYF. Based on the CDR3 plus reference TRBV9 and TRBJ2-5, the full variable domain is DSGVTQTPKHLITATGQRVTLRCSPRSGDLSVYWYQQSLDQGLQFLIQYYNGEERAKGNILERFSAQQFPDLHSELNLSSLELGDSALYFCASSKTGAGETQYFGPGTRLLVL.

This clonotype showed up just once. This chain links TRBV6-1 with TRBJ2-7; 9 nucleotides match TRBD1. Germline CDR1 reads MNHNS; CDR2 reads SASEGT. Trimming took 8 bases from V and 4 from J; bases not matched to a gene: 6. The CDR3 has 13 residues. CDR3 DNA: TGTGCCAGCTCCGGGACAGGGTTGTACGAGCAGTACTTC. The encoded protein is CASSGTGLYEQYF.

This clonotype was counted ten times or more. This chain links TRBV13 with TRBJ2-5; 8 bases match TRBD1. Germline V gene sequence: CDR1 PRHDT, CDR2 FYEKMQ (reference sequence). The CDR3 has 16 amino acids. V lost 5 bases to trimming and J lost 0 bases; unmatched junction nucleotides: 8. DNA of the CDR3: TGTGCCAGCAGCGTCCCGACAGGGGATCACCAAGAGACCCAGTACTTC. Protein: CASSVPTGDHQETQYF.

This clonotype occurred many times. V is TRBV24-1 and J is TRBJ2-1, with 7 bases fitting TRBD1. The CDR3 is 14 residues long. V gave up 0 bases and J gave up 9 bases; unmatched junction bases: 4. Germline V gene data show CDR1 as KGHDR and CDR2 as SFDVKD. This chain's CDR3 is CATSDLVDRTEQFF. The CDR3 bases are TGTGCCACCAGTGATTTGGTGGACAGGACTGAGCAGTTCTTC.

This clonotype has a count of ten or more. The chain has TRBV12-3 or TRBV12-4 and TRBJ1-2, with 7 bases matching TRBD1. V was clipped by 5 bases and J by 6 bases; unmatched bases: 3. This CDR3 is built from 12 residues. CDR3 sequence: CASSADRNGYTF. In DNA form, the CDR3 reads TGTGCCAGCAGTGCGGACAGGAATGGCTACACCTTC.

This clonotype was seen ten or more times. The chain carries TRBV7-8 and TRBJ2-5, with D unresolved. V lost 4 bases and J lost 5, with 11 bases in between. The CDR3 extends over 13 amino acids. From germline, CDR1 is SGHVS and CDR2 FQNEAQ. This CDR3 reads CASSYTARETQYF. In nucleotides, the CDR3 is TGTGCCAGCAGCTACACGGCGAGGGAGACCCAGTACTTC.

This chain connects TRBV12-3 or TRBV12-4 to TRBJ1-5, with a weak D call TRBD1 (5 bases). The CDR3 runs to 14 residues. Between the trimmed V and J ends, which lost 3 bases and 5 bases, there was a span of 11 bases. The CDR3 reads CASSLGTLDQPQHF. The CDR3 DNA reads TGTGCCAGCAGTTTGGGGACCCTCGATCAGCCCCAGCATTTT.

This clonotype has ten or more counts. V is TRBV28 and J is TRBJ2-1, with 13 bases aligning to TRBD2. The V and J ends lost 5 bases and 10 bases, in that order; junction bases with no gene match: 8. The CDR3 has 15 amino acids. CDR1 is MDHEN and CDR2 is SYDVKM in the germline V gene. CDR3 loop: CASSTRTSGSKEQFF. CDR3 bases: TGTGCCAGCAGTACCCGGACTAGCGGGAGTAAGGAGCAGTTCTTC.

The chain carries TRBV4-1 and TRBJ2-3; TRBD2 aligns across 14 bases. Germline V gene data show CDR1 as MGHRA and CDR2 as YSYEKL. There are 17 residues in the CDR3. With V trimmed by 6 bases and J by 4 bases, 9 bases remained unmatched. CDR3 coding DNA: TGCGCCAGCAGACAAAGGGGACTAGCGGGGGCGGCAGATACGCAGTATTTT. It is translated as CASRQRGLAGAADTQYF.

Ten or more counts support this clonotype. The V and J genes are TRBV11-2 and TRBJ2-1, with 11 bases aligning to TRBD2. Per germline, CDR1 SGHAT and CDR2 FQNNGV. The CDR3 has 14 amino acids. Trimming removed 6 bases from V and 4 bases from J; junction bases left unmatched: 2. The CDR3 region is CASRTSGVYNEQFF. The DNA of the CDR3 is TGTGCCAGCAGGACTAGCGGGGTGTACAATGAGCAGTTCTTC.

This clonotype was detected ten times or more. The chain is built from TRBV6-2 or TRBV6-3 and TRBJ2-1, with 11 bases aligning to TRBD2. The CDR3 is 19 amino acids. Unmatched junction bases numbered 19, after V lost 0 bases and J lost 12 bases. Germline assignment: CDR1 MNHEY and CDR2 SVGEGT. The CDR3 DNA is TGTGCCAGCAGTTACTCGAAAAACCCTAGCGGGAGGTACCACAGGGGGCAGTTCTTC. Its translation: CASSYSKNPSGRYHRGQFF.

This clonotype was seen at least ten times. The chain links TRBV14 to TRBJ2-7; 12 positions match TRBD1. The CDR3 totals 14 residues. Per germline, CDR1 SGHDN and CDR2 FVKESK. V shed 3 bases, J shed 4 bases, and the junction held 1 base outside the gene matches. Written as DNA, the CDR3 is TGTGCCAGCAGCCAGGGACAGGGGGCTTACGAGCAGTACTTC. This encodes CASSQGQGAYEQYF.